This TCR beta chain stems from a study of spatial heterogeneity in lung cancer. Germline values: CDR1 MDHEN, CDR2 SYDVKM. CDR3 size: 12 residues. The V end was cut by 6 bases, the J end by 4 bases, with 10 bases between. This clonotype was seen repeatedly, ten times or more. Its antigen remains unknown. Study results and limitations: Counts of expanded alpha and beta TCRs within tumors tracked the tumor nonsynonymous mutation count. Coverage estimated for tumor T cells reached around 6.3% for alpha chains and about 13% for beta chains.

Time point meaning: sample taken at primary tumor resection. Each TCR cDNA molecule bore a unique molecular identifier. TCRdb called the 5' RACE reads again in MiXCR, with one record for every CDR3 protein. The table lists 20,000 to 25,000 distinct CDR3 sequences, about 4.9% of them singletons. The chain employs TRBV28 and TRBJ2-7, with a tentative D call TRBD1 (6 bases). Source: lung tumor tissue, taken at surgery. The sequence came from a male donor with early-stage non-small cell lung cancer. The CDR3 nucleotides read TGTGCCAGCAGGTCACAGGGTTACGAGCAGTACTTC. Translated: CASRSQGYEQYF.